These 23 T cell receptor beta chains came from one sample sequenced in a study of blood T cell repertoires in COVID-19 (TCRdb year 2020). The library was produced with the immunoSEQ multiplex PCR assay. Not all clones reach the TCRdb copy of this immuneACCESS table, which keeps in-frame sequences only. Checked studies attribute under half of the gap to unresolved V genes and leave the rest unexplained. The sample table lists fewer than 40,000 clones, around nine tenths of them with a count of one. Around 36% of the sample comes from the top ten. Sequencing used peripheral blood. The receptors derive from a man aged 65 to 79 with active COVID-19.

The V and J genes are TRBV13 and TRBJ1-5; D remains unclear. Germline assignment: CDR1 PRHDT and CDR2 FYEKMQ (reference sequence). The V and J ends lost 6 bases and 10 bases respectively, with 19 bases between them. This CDR3 region has 14 residues. The CDR3 bases are TGTGCCAGCAGTACAACTCCCGAGGCGGGCCCCCAGCATTTT. It translates to CASSTTPEAGPQHF.

This clone was picked up a small number of times. This chain uses TRBV11-3 with TRBJ2-7; weak D call: TRBD1 (6 bases). Deletions cut 2 bases from V and 13 bases from J, with 18 bases between. CDR3 size: 13 residues. Germline V gives CDR1 SGHNT, CDR2 YENEEA. CDR3 loop: CASSLTSQGQLYF. The DNA for the CDR3 is TGTGCCAGCAGCTTAACGTCGCAGGGGCAACTATACTTC.

The V and J genes are TRBV10-3 and TRBJ2-1; 10 bases map to TRBD1. Losses at the gene ends were 10 bases for V and 6 bases for J; bases not matched to a gene: 9. Germline values: CDR1 ENHRY, CDR2 SYGVKD. CDR3 size: 14 residues. As DNA, the CDR3 is TGTGCCAACGCCGGGACAGGGGCATCCAATGAGCAGTTCTTC. Protein: CANAGTGASNEQFF.

V is TRBV19 and J is TRBJ2-1, with D perhaps TRBD1 (5 bases). The CDR3 has 15 residues. Deletions cut 2 bases from V and 4 bases from J, with 12 bases between. Germline V gives CDR1 LNHDA, CDR2 SQIVND (reference sequence). The CDR3 sequence: CASSIQGPKYNEQFF. The CDR3 DNA follows: TGTGCCAGTAGTATACAGGGCCCTAAGTACAATGAGCAGTTCTTC.

This clone showed up just a few times. J is TRBJ1-5 and V is TRBV28; D gene ambiguous. The CDR3 has 18 amino acids. The germline V gene has CDR1 MDHEN and CDR2 SYDVKM. The V end was cut by 3 bases, the J end by 2 bases, with 20 bases between. The CDR3 region has the DNA TGTGCCAGCAGTTTTGCCCCGGTTTTTCGAGGAGGCAATCAGCCCCAGCATTTT. Translated: CASSFAPVFRGGNQPQHF.

The gene calls are TRBV7-2 and TRBJ2-7; 15 nucleotides align to TRBD2. Trimming at V came to 4 bases and at J to 5 bases, leaving 6 bases not matched to a gene. The CDR3 totals 16 residues. Germline assignment: CDR1 SGHTA and CDR2 FQGNSA. CDR3 coding DNA: TGTGCCAGCAGCTCTCGGACTAGCGGGAGGGGAGACGAGCAGTACTTC. Translation: CASSSRTSGRGDEQYF.

The table lists this clone with a few counts. The chain has TRBV4-3 and TRBJ1-2; the D gene is possibly TRBD1 (6 bases). This CDR3 has 16 amino acids. CDR1 LGHNA and CDR2 YSLEER come from the germline V gene. Trimming cost V 1 base and J 2 bases, with 14 bases left between them. The CDR3 protein is CASSQARDTPNYGYTF. CDR3 nucleotide sequence: TGCGCCAGCAGCCAAGCCCGGGACACCCCGAACTATGGCTACACCTTC.

This chain connects TRBV18 to TRBJ2-7, with a weak D call TRBD2 (5 bases). Germline-derived CDR1 and CDR2 are KGHSH and LQKENI. The CDR3 has 13 residues. V lost 0 bases and J 5 bases, leaving 8 bases between the germline ends. CDR3: CASSPPAGDEQYF. Here the CDR3 DNA reads TGTGCCAGCTCACCACCGGCCGGGGACGAGCAGTACTTC.

This sequence joins TRBV4-1 and TRBJ2-2, with 11 bases matching TRBD1. V lost 0 bases and J lost 8; bases outside the gene matches: 5. There are 16 residues in the CDR3. Germline-derived CDR1 and CDR2 are MGHRA and YSYEKL. The CDR3 bases are TGCGCCAGCAGCCAAGAGGGGACAGGGGGTCCAGGGGAGCTGTTTTTT. Protein: CASSQEGTGGPGELFF.

The chain is built from TRBV11-2 and TRBJ2-1; the D is unclear. Germline V gene sequence: CDR1 SGHAT, CDR2 FQNNGV. The CDR3 covers 17 residues. The V and J ends lost 3 bases and 0 bases respectively, with 15 bases between them. CDR3 bases: TGTGCCAGCAGCTTTTCAAGACTCCTAAGCTCCTACAATGAGCAGTTCTTC. Protein: CASSFSRLLSSYNEQFF.

The chain is built from TRBV4-2 and TRBJ2-2; 7 bases line up with TRBD1. The V segment lost 2 bases and the J segment 0 bases; nucleotides outside the gene matches: 6. The germline V gene encodes CDR1 LGHNA and CDR2 YNFKEQ. The CDR3 has 17 residues. This CDR3 is CASSQQPQGANTGELFF. The CDR3 nucleotides read TGTGCCAGCAGCCAACAACCCCAGGGGGCGAACACCGGGGAGCTGTTTTTT.

The J gene is TRBJ2-1, the V gene TRBV9, with 10 positions matching TRBD2. V shed 6 bases, J shed 7 bases, and the junction held 10 bases outside the gene matches. The germline V gene has CDR1 SGDLS and CDR2 YYNGEE. The CDR3 sequence is 15 residues long. The CDR3 region is CASTLAGAVSNEQFF. CDR3 sequence (DNA): TGTGCCAGCACCCTAGCGGGAGCAGTATCTAATGAGCAGTTCTTC. The full variable domain, in which reference TRBV9 and TRBJ2-1 provide the parts outside the CDR3, is DSGVTQTPKHLITATGQRVTLRCSPRSGDLSVYWYQQSLDQGLQFLIQYYNGEERAKGNILERFSAQQFPDLHSELNLSSLELGDSALYFCASTLAGAVSNEQFFGPGTRLTVL.

This clone turned up a few times. The chain is built from TRBV24-1 and TRBJ1-2; a weak D match, TRBD1 (6 bases). The CDR3 runs to 14 residues. Germline V gene lookup returns CDR1 KGHDR and CDR2 SFDVKD. Trimming took 5 bases from V and 6 from J, leaving 15 bases between them. The CDR3 DNA reads TGTGCCACCAGTGCCCCGAAACAGGGTCATGGCTACACCTTC. It encodes CATSAPKQGHGYTF.

The rearrangement links TRBV20-1 to TRBJ1-2; D may be TRBD1 (5 bases). The V gene lost 3 bases and the J gene lost 4 bases, with 21 bases spanning the gap. The CDR3 runs to 16 residues. Looked up from germline, CDR1 is DFQATT and CDR2 is SNEGSKA (reference sequence). DNA for the CDR3: TGCAGTGCTAGTGTCCAAACAGGCCATATAACCTATGGCTACACCTTC. Translation: CSASVQTGHITYGYTF.

This clone showed up just once. This rearrangement joins TRBV15 to TRBJ1-1, with D possibly TRBD1 on 6 matching bases. Per germline, CDR1 LNHNV and CDR2 YYDKDF (reference sequence). The CDR3 consists of 13 residues. V lost 1 base, J lost 7 bases, and 10 bases lay in between. CDR3 protein: CATSRAGTSEAFF. CDR3 nucleotide sequence: TGTGCCACCAGCAGAGCCGGGACAAGTGAAGCTTTCTTT.

The rearrangement links TRBV19 to TRBJ1-5; weak D call: TRBD1 (6 bases). CDR1 and CDR2 (germline): LNHDA, SQIVND (reference sequence). The V gene lost 5 bases and the J gene lost 0 bases, with 14 bases spanning the gap. This CDR3 spans 16 amino acids. The CDR3 here is CASSRGAWSSNQPQHF. The CDR3 coding sequence is TGTGCCAGTAGTCGGGGGGCCTGGAGTAGCAATCAGCCCCAGCATTTT. Supplemented by reference TRBV19 and TRBJ1-5, the full variable domain reads DGGITQSPKYLFRKEGQNVTLSCEQNLNHDAMYWYRQDPGQGLRLIYYSQIVNDFQKGDIAEGYSVSREKKESFPLTVTSAQKNPTAFYLCASSRGAWSSNQPQHFGDGTRLSIL.

The chain combines TRBV19 with TRBJ2-1; 12 bases are a match to TRBD2. V shed 1 base and J 1 base; nucleotides not matched to a gene: 11. CDR1 and CDR2 (germline): LNHDA, SQIVND (reference sequence). The CDR3 runs 20 residues. CDR3 residues: CASSIAALAGGGGSYNEQFF. Written as DNA, the CDR3 is TGTGCCAGTAGTATAGCGGCCCTAGCGGGAGGGGGGGGATCCTACAATGAGCAGTTCTTC.

The gene calls are TRBV5-6 and TRBJ1-1, with D unclear. The length of the CDR3 is 14 residues. V was cut by 4 bases and J by 4 bases, with 14 bases left in between. The V gene's germline CDR1 is SGHDT and CDR2 YYEEEE. The CDR3 coding sequence is TGTGCCAGCAGCCTTGTCCCTTCAGGCACTGAAGCTTTCTTT. Translation gives CASSLVPSGTEAFF.

This chain connects TRBV7-9 to TRBJ2-5, with TRBD1 matching 10 bases. V dropped 7 bases and J dropped 5; count of bases not matched to a gene: 10. This CDR3 spans 15 amino acids. Germline values: CDR1 SEHNR, CDR2 FQNEAQ (reference sequence). In nucleotides, the CDR3 is TGTGCCAGCAATCCCGACAGGGGGCCTGGGGAGACCCAGTACTTC. This translates into CASNPDRGPGETQYF. The full variable domain, in which reference TRBV7-9 and TRBJ2-5 provide the parts outside the CDR3, is DTGVSQNPRHKITKRGQNVTFRCDPISEHNRLYWYRQTLGQGPEFLTYFQNEAQLEKSRLLSDRFSAERPKGSFSTLEIQRTEQGDSAMYLCASNPDRGPGETQYFGPGTRLLVL.

This clone was seen only once. The chain combines TRBV5-6 with TRBJ1-2; possibly TRBD1 for D (6 bases). CDR1 SGHDT and CDR2 YYEEEE come from the germline V gene. The V and J ends lost 4 bases and 5 bases respectively, with 12 bases between them. The CDR3 runs to 13 residues. CDR3 protein: CASSPDRRYGYTF. The CDR3 bases are TGTGCCAGCAGCCCCGACAGGAGGTATGGCTACACCTTC.

This clone has only one observation. This chain joins TRBV10-3 and TRBJ2-5; 11 bases are shared with TRBD2. Per the germline V gene, CDR1 is ENHRY and CDR2 is SYGVKD. V lost 0 bases, J lost 2 bases, and 8 bases stayed unmatched. CDR3 size: 18 residues. The CDR3 region has the DNA TGTGCCATCAGTGAGTCGGGTAGCGGGGGGGCGCAACAAGAGACCCAGTACTTC. It yields the protein CAISESGSGGAQQETQYF.

This chain joins TRBV27 and TRBJ1-1; no clear D. The CDR3 is 14 amino acids. Trimming left V 4 bases short and J 5 bases short, with 14 bases between. Per the germline V gene, CDR1 is MNHEY and CDR2 is SMNVEV (reference sequence). The CDR3 protein is CASSYREGRTEAFF. The CDR3 nucleotides are TGTGCCAGCAGTTATCGGGAGGGAAGGACTGAAGCTTTCTTT.

This sequence joins TRBV30 and TRBJ2-7; 8 bases are shared with TRBD2. The junction had 3 bases not matched to a gene; V was cut back by 5 bases and J by 0 bases. Germline V gives CDR1 GTSNPN, CDR2 SVGIG (reference sequence). This CDR3 contains 13 residues. The CDR3 loop reads CAWSGGFSYEQYF. The CDR3 bases are TGTGCCTGGTCGGGGGGGTTCTCCTACGAGCAGTACTTC.